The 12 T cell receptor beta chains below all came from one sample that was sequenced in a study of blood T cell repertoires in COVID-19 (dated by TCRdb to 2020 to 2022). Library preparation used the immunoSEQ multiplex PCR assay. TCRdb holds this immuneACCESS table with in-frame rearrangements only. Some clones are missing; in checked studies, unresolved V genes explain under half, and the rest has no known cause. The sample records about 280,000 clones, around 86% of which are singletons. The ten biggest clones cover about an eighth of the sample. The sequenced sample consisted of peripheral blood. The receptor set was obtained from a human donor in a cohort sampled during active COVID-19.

The CDR3 protein is CASSKGDWNTEAFF. CDR3 DNA: TGCGCCAGCAGCAAGGGAGATTGGAACACTGAAGCTTTCTTT. This chain connects TRBV4-1 to TRBJ1-1; D gene unclear. Between the trimmed V and J ends, which lost 5 bases and 1 base, there was a span of 11 bases. The CDR3 loop spans 14 amino acids. The germline V gene has CDR1 MGHRA and CDR2 YSYEKL.

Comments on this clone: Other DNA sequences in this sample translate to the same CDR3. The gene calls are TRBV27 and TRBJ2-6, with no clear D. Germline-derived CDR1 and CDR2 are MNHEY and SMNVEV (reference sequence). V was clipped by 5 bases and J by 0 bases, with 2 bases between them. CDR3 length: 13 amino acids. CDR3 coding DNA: TGTGCCAGCAGTCTCTCTGGGGCCAACGTCCTGACTTTC. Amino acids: CASSLSGANVLTF.

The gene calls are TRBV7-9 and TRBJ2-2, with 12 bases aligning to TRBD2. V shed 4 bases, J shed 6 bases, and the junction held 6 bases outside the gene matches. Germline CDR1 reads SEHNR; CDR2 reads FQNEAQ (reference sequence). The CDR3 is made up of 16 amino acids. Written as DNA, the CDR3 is TGTGCCAGCAGCTCCAAGACTAGCGGGAGACCCGGGGAGCTGTTTTTT. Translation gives CASSSKTSGRPGELFF.

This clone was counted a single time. The CDR3: CASSTDRVVQPQHF. The CDR3 coding sequence is TGTGCCAGCAGTACGGACAGGGTCGTGCAGCCCCAGCATTTT. V usage is TRBV6-2 or TRBV6-3 and J usage is TRBJ1-5; TRBD1 matches 8 bases. Germline V gene sequence: CDR1 MNHEY, CDR2 SVGEGT. CDR3 length: 14 amino acids. J gave up 7 bases and V 5 bases, and 7 bases lay outside the gene matches.

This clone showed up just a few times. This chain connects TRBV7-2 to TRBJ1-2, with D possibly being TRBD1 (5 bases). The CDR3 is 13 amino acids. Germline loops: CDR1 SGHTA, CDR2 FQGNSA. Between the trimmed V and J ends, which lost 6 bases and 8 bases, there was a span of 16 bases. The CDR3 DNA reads TGTGCCAGCAGATTCGGGGGAGACAAAGGCTACACCTTC. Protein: CASRFGGDKGYTF.

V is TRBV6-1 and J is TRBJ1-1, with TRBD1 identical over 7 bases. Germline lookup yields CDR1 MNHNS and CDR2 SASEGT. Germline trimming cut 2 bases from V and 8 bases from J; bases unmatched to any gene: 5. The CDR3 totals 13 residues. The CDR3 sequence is CASSEFRGAEAFF. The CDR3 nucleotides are TGTGCCAGCAGTGAATTCAGGGGGGCAGAAGCTTTCTTT.

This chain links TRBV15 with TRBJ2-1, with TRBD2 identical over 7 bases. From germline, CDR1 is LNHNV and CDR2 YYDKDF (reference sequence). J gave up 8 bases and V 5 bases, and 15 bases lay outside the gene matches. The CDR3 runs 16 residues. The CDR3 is CATSVPPAGDLHEQFF. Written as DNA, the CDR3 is TGTGCCACCAGCGTCCCCCCGGCGGGAGATCTCCATGAGCAGTTCTTC.

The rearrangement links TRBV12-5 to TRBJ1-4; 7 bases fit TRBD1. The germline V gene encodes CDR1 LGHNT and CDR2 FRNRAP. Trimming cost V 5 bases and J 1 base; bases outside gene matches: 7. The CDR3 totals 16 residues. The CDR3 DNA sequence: TGTGCTAGTGGTCCCCCCGGGACAGTAACTAATGAAAAACTGTTTTTT. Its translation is CASGPPGTVTNEKLFF.

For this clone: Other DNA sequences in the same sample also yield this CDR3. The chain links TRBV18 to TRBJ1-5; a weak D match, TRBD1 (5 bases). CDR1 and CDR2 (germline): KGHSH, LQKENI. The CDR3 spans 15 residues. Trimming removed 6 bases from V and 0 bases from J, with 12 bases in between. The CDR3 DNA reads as TGTGCCAGCTCCCAGGGATTTAATAGCAATCAGCCCCAGCATTTT. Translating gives CASSQGFNSNQPQHF. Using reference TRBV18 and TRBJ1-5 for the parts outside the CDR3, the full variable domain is NAGVMQNPRHLVRRRGQEARLRCSPMKGHSHVYWYRQLPEEGLKFMVYLQKENIIDESGMPKERFSAEFPKEGPSILRIQQVVRGDSAAYFCASSQGFNSNQPQHFGDGTRLSIL.

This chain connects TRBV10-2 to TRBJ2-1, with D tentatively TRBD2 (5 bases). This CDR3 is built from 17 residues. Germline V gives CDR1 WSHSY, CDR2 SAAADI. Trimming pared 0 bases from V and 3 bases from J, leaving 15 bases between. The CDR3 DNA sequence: TGCGCCAGCAGTGAGTCGATGGAGGAATCCGTCTACAATGAGCAGTTCTTC. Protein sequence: CASSESMEESVYNEQFF.

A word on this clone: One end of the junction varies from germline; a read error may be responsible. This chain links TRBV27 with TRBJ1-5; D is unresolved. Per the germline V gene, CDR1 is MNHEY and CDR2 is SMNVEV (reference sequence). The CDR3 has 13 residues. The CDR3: CACCLFGTEPLHF. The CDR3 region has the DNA TGTGCCTGCTGTTTATTTGGCACGGAGCCCCTGCATTTT.

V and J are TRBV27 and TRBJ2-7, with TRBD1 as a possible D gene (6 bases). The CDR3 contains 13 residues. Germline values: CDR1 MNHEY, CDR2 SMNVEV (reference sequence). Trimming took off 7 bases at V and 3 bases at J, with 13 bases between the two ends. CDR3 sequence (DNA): TGTGCCAGCATGAAACAGGGAGACTACGAGCAGTACTTC. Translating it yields CASMKQGDYEQYF.